Listed below are T cell receptor beta chains from one sample, sequenced in a study of T cells after posttransplantation cyclophosphamide. Clones were read by immunoSEQ multiplex PCR, and TCRdb kept only the in-frame ones, dropping some. This sample carries over 7,500 clones, none of them present only once. Sequencing used PBMCs, obtained after an allogeneic stem cell transplant with post-transplant cyclophosphamide. The receptor source for this set is a male patient in his thirties who received an allogeneic stem cell transplant from an unrelated donor, was CMV-positive, and had acute and chronic GVHD. Some T cells may be graft donor cells. Each CDR3 is given with its conserved first and last residue. A D gene is named only where the DNA matches it firmly. Not every row has a clone size; where given, it reads once, few, many or a size class.

many	15	TRBV6-5	TRBJ1-1	NA	CASSAAWPGNTEAFF	TGTGCCAGCAGTGCTGCATGGCCTGGGAACACTGAAGCTTTCTTT
many	15	TRBV13	TRBJ2-7	TRBD1	CASSLSRTGVNEQYF	TGTGCCAGCAGCCTGTCCAGGACAGGGGTTAACGAGCAGTACTTC
medium-sized	14	TRBV19	TRBJ1-1	NA	CASSIGKANTEAFF	TGTGCCAGTAGTATAGGTAAGGCTAACACTGAAGCTTTCTTT
many	13	TRBV6-5	TRBJ1-2	TRBD1	CASSLRDRVGYTF	TGTGCCAGCAGTCTCCGGGACAGGGTTGGCTACACCTTC
NA	14	TRBV11-3	TRBJ2-7	TRBD1	CASSLGRTGDEQYF	TGTGCCAGCAGCTTAGGCCGGACAGGGGACGAGCAGTACTTC
many	16	TRBV9	TRBJ2-1	TRBD2	CASSVDPGLGDNEQFF	TGTGCCAGCAGCGTAGACCCGGGACTAGGCGACAATGAGCAGTTCTTC
many	15	TRBV12-3/TRBV12-4	TRBJ2-5	TRBD2	CASSESGRAVKTQYF	TGTGCCAGCAGTGAGAGCGGGAGGGCCGTCAAGACCCAGTACTTC
many	14	TRBV9	TRBJ2-1	NA	CASSVGQSYNEQFF	TGTGCCAGCAGCGTTGGACAGTCCTACAATGAGCAGTTCTTC
few	14	TRBV28	TRBJ1-6	NA	CASSLDRNNSPLHF	TGTGCCAGCAGTTTGGACAGAAATAATTCACCCCTCCACTTT
many	14	TRBV24-1	TRBJ1-2	TRBD1	CATSDFTGGGGYTF	TGTGCCACCAGTGATTTTACAGGGGGCGGTGGCTACACCTTC
many	14	TRBV5-1	TRBJ1-1	NA	CASSVGRQGTEAFF	TGCGCCAGCAGCGTAGGACGGCAGGGCACTGAAGCTTTCTTT
many	15	TRBV4-3	TRBJ2-7	NA	CASSRGSQGNYEQYF	TGCGCCAGCAGCCGGGGGAGCCAGGGGAACTACGAGCAGTACTTC
many	14	TRBV2	TRBJ1-1	NA	CASSENSMNTEAFF	TGTGCCAGCAGTGAAAACAGCATGAACACTGAAGCTTTCTTT